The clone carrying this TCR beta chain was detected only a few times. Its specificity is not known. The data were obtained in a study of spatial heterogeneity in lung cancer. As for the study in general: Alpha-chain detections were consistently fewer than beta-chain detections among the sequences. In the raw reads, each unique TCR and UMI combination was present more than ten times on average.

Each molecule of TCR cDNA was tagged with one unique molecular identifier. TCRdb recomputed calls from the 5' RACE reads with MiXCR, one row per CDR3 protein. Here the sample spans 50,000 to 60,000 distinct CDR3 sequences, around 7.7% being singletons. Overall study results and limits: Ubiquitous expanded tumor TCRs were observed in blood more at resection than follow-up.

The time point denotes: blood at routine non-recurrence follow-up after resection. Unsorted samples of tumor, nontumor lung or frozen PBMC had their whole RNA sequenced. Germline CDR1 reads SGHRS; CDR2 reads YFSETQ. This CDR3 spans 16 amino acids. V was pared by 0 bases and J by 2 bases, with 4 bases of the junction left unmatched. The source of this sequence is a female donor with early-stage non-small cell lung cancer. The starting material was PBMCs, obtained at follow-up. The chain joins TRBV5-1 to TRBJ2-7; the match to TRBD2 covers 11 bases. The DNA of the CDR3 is TGCGCCAGCAGCTTGGCCACTAGCGGGGGCACCTACGAGCAGTACTTC. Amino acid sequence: CASSLATSGGTYEQYF.